Presented here are 3 T cell receptor beta chains from one specimen sequenced in a study of blood T cell repertoires in COVID-19. TCRdb keeps only in-frame clones here, not all; method: immunoSEQ multiplex PCR. The repertoire holds tens of thousands of clones, with roughly 80% as singletons. Specimen: peripheral blood. The receptors originated from a man in his fifties or sixties with acute or convalescent COVID-19.

This clone was counted only a few times. The chain has TRBV6-4 and TRBJ2-3; 9 bases map to TRBD2. With 2 bases clipped from V and 2 bases from J, the junction kept 2 bases outside the gene matches. CDR3 length equals 15 residues. Looked up from germline, CDR1 is MRHNA and CDR2 is SNTAGT. The CDR3 bases are TGTGCCAGCAGTGACGGCGGGGGGGACACAGATACGCAGTATTTT. Translating it yields CASSDGGGDTDTQYF.

The CDR3 DNA sequence: TGCGCCAGCAGCTCGACAGGGGGCGGCGGAAACACCATATATTTT. Translating it yields CASSSTGGGGNTIYF. V usage is TRBV5-1 and J usage is TRBJ1-3, with 10 bases that match TRBD1. Trimming removed 3 bases from V and 4 bases from J; junction bases left unmatched: 4. CDR3 length equals 15 residues. Germline V CDR1 and CDR2: SGHRS, YFSETQ. The full variable domain, completed using reference TRBV5-1 and TRBJ1-3, is KAGVTQTPRYLIKTRGQQVTLSCSPISGHRSVSWYQQTPGQGLQFLFEYFSETQRNKGNFPGRFSGRQFSNSRSEMNVSTLELGDSALYLCASSSTGGGGNTIYFGEGSWLTVV.

The rearrangement joins TRBV19 to TRBJ1-1; no clear D gene. From germline, CDR1 is LNHDA and CDR2 SQIVND (reference sequence). CDR3 length: 16 residues. Trimming shortened V by 6 bases and J by 2 bases, and 19 bases separated the two germline ends. CDR3 in DNA: TGTGCCAGTAGGGTCAACTATCCAAATAAAAACACTGAAGCTTTCTTT. It specifies CASRVNYPNKNTEAFF.